The next 30 T cell receptor beta chains were all read from a single sample in a study of T-cell memory formation after mild COVID-19. MiXCR, applied by TCRdb to the 5' RACE reads, yields one record per CDR3 protein. This table has 110,000 or so distinct CDR3 sequences, approximately 21% appearing once. Material: PBMCs or a T cell subset sorted from them (not recorded which). These receptors were obtained from a man younger than 35 who had mild COVID-19 (a few samples of this study predate the infection). Cell type and time point are not known.

The J gene is TRBJ2-7, the V gene TRBV7-9; D possibly corresponds to TRBD1 (7 bases). Germline values: CDR1 SEHNR, CDR2 FQNEAQ (reference sequence). The CDR3 runs 17 residues. Trimming pared 4 bases from V and 1 base from J, leaving 20 bases between. The CDR3 nucleotides are TGTGCCAGCAGCTCTTCAGGGGGGCAGCCCAAATCCTACGAGCAGTACTTC. The encoded protein is CASSSSGGQPKSYEQYF.

V is TRBV19 and J is TRBJ1-2; no definite D call. Trimming stripped 1 base from V and 2 bases from J, with 8 bases between. This CDR3 is built from 14 residues. The germline V gene has CDR1 LNHDA and CDR2 SQIVND (reference sequence). This CDR3 is CASSIGRLNYGYTF. As DNA, the CDR3 is TGTGCCAGTAGTATAGGACGACTGAACTATGGCTACACCTTC.

This rearrangement joins TRBV28 to TRBJ2-2; no reliable D call. The CDR3 consists of 14 residues. V was clipped by 4 bases and J by 4 bases, with 10 bases between them. Germline lookup yields CDR1 MDHEN and CDR2 SYDVKM. The CDR3 loop is CASSSVQLTGELFF. The CDR3 nucleotides are TGTGCCAGCAGTTCGGTACAGCTCACCGGGGAGCTGTTTTTT. The full variable domain, in which reference TRBV28 and TRBJ2-2 provide the parts outside the CDR3, is DVKVTQSSRYLVKRTGEKVFLECVQDMDHENMFWYRQDPGLGLRLIYFSYDVKMKEKGDIPEGYSVSREKKERFSLILESASTNQTSMYLCASSSVQLTGELFFGEGSRLTVL.

This clonotype was observed a few times. The V and J genes are TRBV29-1 and TRBJ1-2; D remains ambiguous. The V and J ends lost 0 bases and 3 bases respectively, with 14 bases between them. Germline CDR1 is SQVTM and CDR2 is ANQGSEA. This CDR3 comprises 15 residues. The CDR3 reads CSVEEPPTDDYGYTF. The CDR3 DNA is TGCAGCGTTGAAGAACCCCCGACGGATGACTATGGCTACACCTTC.

This clonotype turned up a few times. The chain is built from TRBV12-3 or TRBV12-4 and TRBJ1-1, with a possible D match to TRBD1 (6 bases). The V gene lost 5 bases and the J gene lost 6 bases, with 10 bases spanning the gap. The CDR3 runs 12 residues. CDR3 region: CASSGAGAEAFF. CDR3 DNA sequence: TGTGCCAGCAGTGGAGCAGGGGCTGAAGCTTTCTTT.

This clonotype was seen a handful of times. The chain carries TRBV24-1 and TRBJ2-2; D not certain. The CDR3 runs to 14 residues. Germline CDR1 is KGHDR and CDR2 is SFDVKD. With 5 bases removed from V and 4 bases from J, the gap between germline ends came to 10 bases. As DNA, the CDR3 is TGTGCCACCAGTGTTGGACCCTTCACCGGGGAGCTGTTTTTT. It specifies CATSVGPFTGELFF.

This clonotype was counted a few times. The chain employs TRBV4-1 and TRBJ1-1, with D perhaps TRBD1 (6 bases). The CDR3 sequence is 14 residues long. V lost 3 bases and J lost 6, with 14 bases in between. The germline CDR1 and CDR2 sequences are MGHRA and YSYEKL. Here the CDR3 DNA reads TGCGCCAGCAGCCACCGGGGGCTTTCTCCTGAAGCTTTCTTT. This gives the protein CASSHRGLSPEAFF.

This clonotype was detected only once. The chain combines TRBV4-3 with TRBJ2-1; maybe TRBD2 (6 bases). The ends were cut back, 1 base at V and 10 bases at J, with 14 bases in the middle. The CDR3 totals 14 residues. Germline values: CDR1 LGHNA, CDR2 YSLEER. Here the CDR3 DNA reads TGCGCCAGCAGCCAAGTACATGGGGGGACCGAGCAGTTCTTC. Encoded protein: CASSQVHGGTEQFF.

This chain joins TRBV20-1 and TRBJ1-1, with D hard to call. Per the germline V gene, CDR1 is DFQATT and CDR2 is SNEGSKA (reference sequence). The CDR3 runs to 11 residues. The V gene lost 6 bases and the J gene lost 5 bases, with 10 bases spanning the gap. CDR3 amino acids: CSAYIKTEAFF. For the CDR3, the DNA is TGCAGTGCATATATAAAGACTGAAGCTTTCTTT.

The V and J genes are TRBV4-1 and TRBJ2-1; 8 nucleotides line up with TRBD2. Losses at the gene ends were 1 base for V and 5 bases for J; bases not matched to a gene: 7. CDR1 MGHRA and CDR2 YSYEKL come from the germline V gene. The CDR3 contains 16 residues. The CDR3 DNA sequence: TGCGCCAGCAGCCAAGTTGCGGGGGGCCTAGACAATGAGCAGTTCTTC. Translated, it gives CASSQVAGGLDNEQFF.

In this sample, this clonotype turned up once. This chain connects TRBV7-3 to TRBJ1-1, with 12 bases identical to TRBD1. Looked up from germline, CDR1 is SGHTA and CDR2 is FQGTGA. After removal of 0 bases from V and 0 bases from J, the junction contained 5 bases not matched to a gene. The CDR3 totals 18 residues. CDR3 in DNA: TGTGCCAGCAGCTTAACCGGGACAGGGGGCCTTATGAACACTGAAGCTTTCTTT. It yields the protein CASSLTGTGGLMNTEAFF.

The gene calls are TRBV4-3 and TRBJ2-7, with D possibly being TRBD1 or TRBD2 (5 bases each). V was shortened by 0 bases and J by 2 bases, with 11 bases between the two germline ends. The CDR3 loop spans 15 amino acids. Germline CDR1 is LGHNA and CDR2 is YSLEER. The CDR3 nucleotides read TGCGCCAGCAGCCAAGACAGGGACCCTACCTACGAGCAGTACTTC. It translates to CASSQDRDPTYEQYF.

This rearrangement joins TRBV10-3 to TRBJ2-2, with 10 bases fitting TRBD2. The CDR3 sequence is 15 residues long. The V and J ends lost 6 bases and 6 bases, in that order; junction bases with no gene match: 7. The V gene's germline CDR1 is ENHRY and CDR2 SYGVKD. CDR3 amino acids: CAIRTGTSDAGELFF. The CDR3 DNA is TGTGCCATCAGAACCGGGACTAGCGATGCCGGGGAGCTGTTTTTT.

This clonotype appeared once. The J gene is TRBJ1-6, the V gene TRBV6-1; tentatively, D is TRBD1 (5 bases). Germline V gene sequence: CDR1 MNHNS, CDR2 SASEGT. The CDR3 covers 14 residues. V was shortened by 2 bases and J by 9 bases, with 11 bases between the two germline ends. The CDR3 DNA follows: TGTGCCAGCAGTGAACGTCGGGACCCTTCACCCCTCCACTTT. It encodes CASSERRDPSPLHF.

This clonotype was detected a few times. DNA of the CDR3: TGTGCCAGCAGCTTGGCCAGAGATGAAGCTTTCTTT. It yields the protein CASSLARDEAFF. The rearrangement links TRBV5-6 to TRBJ1-1; D ambiguous. The V end lost 0 bases, the J end lost 7 bases, and 7 bases lay between the germline ends. From germline, CDR1 is SGHDT and CDR2 YYEEEE. The CDR3 runs to 12 residues.

This clonotype turned up a few times. The chain has TRBV12-3 or TRBV12-4 and TRBJ2-3; D remains ambiguous. The ends were cut back, 3 bases at V and 2 bases at J, with 12 bases in the middle. The CDR3 consists of 15 residues. For the CDR3, the DNA is TGTGCCAGCAGTTTGAGTTCCCGGGTCACAGATACGCAGTATTTT. It codes for CASSLSSRVTDTQYF.

The genes are TRBV7-2 and TRBJ2-7; D uncertain. CDR3 length equals 16 residues. Germline V lookup: CDR1 SGHTA, CDR2 FQGNSA. Trimming pared 0 bases from V and 0 bases from J, leaving 12 bases between. The DNA of the CDR3 is TGTGCCAGCAGCTTAGCGCCACAGATCAGCTCCTACGAGCAGTACTTC. Its protein is CASSLAPQISSYEQYF.

The rearrangement links TRBV11-2 to TRBJ1-2, with D uncertain. The CDR3 totals 14 residues. V gave up 6 bases and J gave up 0 bases, with 11 bases separating them. Per the germline V gene, CDR1 is SGHAT and CDR2 is FQNNGV. CDR3 sequence: CASSSGVSNYGYTF. The CDR3 nucleotides are TGTGCCAGCAGTAGCGGGGTGTCTAACTATGGCTACACCTTC.

This clonotype has a handful of counts. The gene calls are TRBV10-3 and TRBJ2-7, with no clear D. CDR3 length: 12 residues. V was trimmed by 0 bases and J by 4 bases, leaving 4 bases between them. CDR1 ENHRY and CDR2 SYGVKD come from the germline V gene. The CDR3 DNA is TGTGCCATCAGTGAGTCATTGTACGAGCAGTACTTC. Protein product: CAISESLYEQYF.

Many counts were recorded for this clonotype. The chain uses TRBV4-3 and TRBJ2-3; D possibly uses TRBD1 or TRBD2 (5 bases each). Germline V gives CDR1 LGHNA, CDR2 YSLEER. The V end lost 3 bases, the J end lost 0 bases, and 13 bases lay between the germline ends. The CDR3 contains 16 residues. The CDR3 DNA reads as TGCGCCAGCAGCCAGTCCGGGACGGCAAGCACAGATACGCAGTATTTT. Its translation is CASSQSGTASTDTQYF.

The chain has TRBV7-9 and TRBJ2-2; D gene unclear. Germline values: CDR1 SEHNR, CDR2 FQNEAQ (reference sequence). The CDR3 spans 14 residues. Trimming stripped 5 bases from V and 0 bases from J, with 7 bases between. The CDR3 loop reads CASSPAANTGELFF. CDR3 coding DNA: TGTGCCAGCAGCCCAGCAGCGAACACCGGGGAGCTGTTTTTT. Supplemented by reference TRBV7-9 and TRBJ2-2, the full variable domain reads DTGVSQNPRHKITKRGQNVTFRCDPISEHNRLYWYRQTLGQGPEFLTYFQNEAQLEKSRLLSDRFSAERPKGSFSTLEIQRTEQGDSAMYLCASSPAANTGELFFGEGSRLTVL.

The CDR3 reads CASSQDPVANTEAFF. Written as DNA, the CDR3 is TGCGCCAGCAGCCAAGACCCGGTGGCGAACACTGAAGCTTTCTTT. The chain carries TRBV4-3 and TRBJ1-1; D not certain. The CDR3 is made up of 15 amino acids. Per germline, CDR1 LGHNA and CDR2 YSLEER. Trimming removed 0 bases from V and 1 base from J, with 9 bases in between.

This clonotype was observed a few times. This sequence joins TRBV7-9 and TRBJ1-5; D not certain. The germline V and J ends were trimmed by 4 bases and 3 bases, with 16 bases remaining between them. Germline-derived CDR1 and CDR2 are SEHNR and FQNEAQ (reference sequence). The CDR3 sequence is 16 residues long. The DNA for the CDR3 is TGTGCCAGCAGCTCCCAGGAGGAACAGTTCAATCAGCCCCAGCATTTT. It specifies CASSSQEEQFNQPQHF. Variable domain in full (rest from reference TRBV7-9 and TRBJ1-5): DTGVSQNPRHKITKRGQNVTFRCDPISEHNRLYWYRQTLGQGPEFLTYFQNEAQLEKSRLLSDRFSAERPKGSFSTLEIQRTEQGDSAMYLCASSSQEEQFNQPQHFGDGTRLSIL.

In its sample, this clonotype was seen a few times. The rearrangement uses TRBV5-6 and TRBJ2-3; maybe TRBD1 (6 bases). The CDR3 extends over 16 amino acids. Trimming left V 0 bases short and J 6 bases short, with 17 bases between. Germline assignment: CDR1 SGHDT and CDR2 YYEEEE. Here the CDR3 DNA reads TGTGCCAGCAGCTTGGGTGCAGGGGTCCTGGGGGATACGCAGTATTTT. It codes for CASSLGAGVLGDTQYF.

This sequence joins TRBV6-5 and TRBJ1-5; 7 bases map to TRBD1. The CDR3 sequence is 17 residues long. The V and J ends lost 5 bases and 0 bases, in that order; junction bases with no gene match: 10. Germline CDR1 and CDR2: MNHEY and SVGAGI. CDR3 DNA sequence: TGTGCCAGCAGTACCTTAGACAGGGTCTATAGCAATCAGCCCCAGCATTTT. Encoded protein: CASSTLDRVYSNQPQHF.

This clonotype was counted between two and nine times. This may arise from a read error, as a much more abundant clone is one base away. This chain uses TRBV4-1 with TRBJ1-1; no definite D call. V shed 1 base and J shed 5 bases, with 5 bases lying between them. The CDR3 extends over 12 amino acids. The germline V gene encodes CDR1 MGHRA and CDR2 YSYEKL. The CDR3 sequence is CASSQGATEAFF. The CDR3 region has the DNA TGCGCCAGCAGCCAAGGGGCGACTGAAGCTTTCTTT.

The table lists this clonotype with a few counts. The chain has TRBV9 and TRBJ2-3; D not certain. Trimming pared 0 bases from V and 3 bases from J, leaving 11 bases between. Germline CDR1 and CDR2: SGDLS and YYNGEE. The CDR3 sequence is 15 residues long. The CDR3 nucleotides read TGTGCCAGCAGCGTAGTTGGCATCGGGACAGATACGCAGTATTTT. Protein sequence: CASSVVGIGTDTQYF.

This clonotype turned up a few times. The V call is TRBV4-3, the J call TRBJ2-3, with a weak D call TRBD1 (6 bases). Trimming removed 1 base at V and 2 bases at J, with 10 bases between. The CDR3 is made up of 15 amino acids. Germline values: CDR1 LGHNA, CDR2 YSLEER. As DNA, the CDR3 is TGCGCCAGCAGCCAAGGGACAGATAACACAGATACGCAGTATTTT. Translating gives CASSQGTDNTDTQYF.

This clonotype was seen a single time. This rearrangement joins TRBV10-2 to TRBJ2-3, with 7 bases fitting TRBD1. CDR1 is WSHSY and CDR2 is SAAADI in the germline V gene. This CDR3 has 13 residues. V lost 9 bases and J lost 8; bases outside the gene matches: 11. CDR3 sequence: CARQDRVTGTQYF. CDR3 in DNA: TGCGCCAGGCAAGACAGGGTGACGGGTACGCAGTATTTT.

Many counts were recorded for this clonotype. The DNA for the CDR3 is TGTGCCAGCAGCTCCGGGACACAGGAGCAGTACTTC. Its protein is CASSSGTQEQYF. The J gene is TRBJ2-7, the V gene TRBV7-9; tentative D call: TRBD1 (6 bases). The germline V and J ends were trimmed by 4 bases and 7 bases, with 11 bases remaining between them. Germline V gene lookup returns CDR1 SEHNR and CDR2 FQNEAQ (reference sequence). The CDR3 extends over 12 amino acids.